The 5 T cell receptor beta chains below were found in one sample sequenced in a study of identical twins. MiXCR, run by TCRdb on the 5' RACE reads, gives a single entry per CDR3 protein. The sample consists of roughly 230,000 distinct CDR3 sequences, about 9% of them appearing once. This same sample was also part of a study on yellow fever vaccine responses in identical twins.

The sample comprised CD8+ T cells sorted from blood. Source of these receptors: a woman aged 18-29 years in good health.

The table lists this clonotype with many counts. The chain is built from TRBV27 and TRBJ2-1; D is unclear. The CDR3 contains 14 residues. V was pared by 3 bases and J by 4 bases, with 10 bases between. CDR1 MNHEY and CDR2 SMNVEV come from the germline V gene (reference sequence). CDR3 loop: CASSFSAYYNEQFF. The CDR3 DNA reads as TGTGCCAGCAGTTTTTCGGCATATTACAATGAGCAGTTCTTC.

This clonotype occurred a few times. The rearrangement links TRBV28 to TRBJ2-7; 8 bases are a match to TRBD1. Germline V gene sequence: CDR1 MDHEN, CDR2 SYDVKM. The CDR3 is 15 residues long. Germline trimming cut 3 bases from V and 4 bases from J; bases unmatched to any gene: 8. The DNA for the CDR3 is TGTGCCAGCAGTTTCGGGGACAGGAGCGTTTACGAGCAGTACTTC. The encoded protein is CASSFGDRSVYEQYF.

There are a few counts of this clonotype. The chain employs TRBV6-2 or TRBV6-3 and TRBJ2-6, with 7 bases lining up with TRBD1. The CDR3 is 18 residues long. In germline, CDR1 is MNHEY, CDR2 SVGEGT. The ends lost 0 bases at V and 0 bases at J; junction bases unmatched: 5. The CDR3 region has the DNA TGTGCCAGCAGTTACTCGACAGGGCATCACTCTGGGGCCAACGTCCTGACTTTC. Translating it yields CASSYSTGHHSGANVLTF.

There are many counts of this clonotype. CDR3 in DNA: TGTGCCATCAGTGATACGGACAGTATTAGAAATGAGCAGTTCTTC. Residues: CAISDTDSIRNEQFF. The chain uses TRBV10-3 and TRBJ2-1; tentatively, D is TRBD1 (6 bases). The V end lost 3 bases, the J end lost 7 bases, and 16 bases lay between the germline ends. In germline, CDR1 is ENHRY, CDR2 SYGVKD. The CDR3 runs 15 residues.

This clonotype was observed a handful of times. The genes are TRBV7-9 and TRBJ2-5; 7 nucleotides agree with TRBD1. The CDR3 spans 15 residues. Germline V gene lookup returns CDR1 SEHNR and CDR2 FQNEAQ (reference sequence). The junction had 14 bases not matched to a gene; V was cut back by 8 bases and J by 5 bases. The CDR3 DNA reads TGTGCCAGCTCAAACCGGGACAGCCGATGGGAGACCCAGTACTTC. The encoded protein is CASSNRDSRWETQYF.